In this sample, the clone carrying this TCR beta chain turned up many times. What it binds is unknown. From 2 million PBMCs stored at -80 C, the unsorted libraries were generated. The trim removed 5 bases at V and 6 bases at J, leaving 11 bases unmatched. The CDR3 is 16 amino acids. Germline V lookup: CDR1 SNHLY, CDR2 FYNNEI. The data derive from a study of neurological immune-mediated disorders. Study results and limitations: While HTLV-1-associated myelopathy showed the greatest TCR clonal expansion, multiple sclerosis showed the least, falling below healthy controls.

Synthesis of cDNA was performed by 5'RACE using 10-nucleotide random UMIs. Sequencing runs each yielded over 160 million TCR-beta sequences from 15-18 subjects. TCRdb independently ran MiXCR on the 5' RACE reads; one entry per CDR3 protein. The sample holds 23,000 or so distinct CDR3 sequences, 10% to 15% seen once. This chain links TRBV2 with TRBJ2-2; 8 positions agree with TRBD1. The sequence was obtained from a woman in her sixties with HTLV-1-associated myelopathy (HAM/TSP). The sample comprised PBMCs. The CDR3 reads CASSTTQGALPGELFF. CDR3 DNA sequence: TGTGCCAGCAGTACAACTCAGGGGGCGCTCCCCGGGGAGCTGTTTTTT.